This T cell receptor beta chain was identified during a study of cytomegalovirus exposure and HLA in healthy donors. Across the whole study: An early data release held 80 million or so unique TCRs from HLA-typed donors.

A multiplex PCR was run with 60 Vbeta primers and 13 Jbeta primers. Profiled with immunoSEQ multiplex PCR; TCRdb holds only in-frame clones, not every one. The sample shows 85,000 to 100,000 clones, around 76% of them seen only once. V dropped 1 base and J dropped 0; count of bases not matched to a gene: 8. The V gene's germline CDR1 is MNHEY and CDR2 SMNVEV (reference sequence). The CDR3 is made up of 18 amino acids. As for this clone: Its antigen is still unknown.

Study-wide results and caveats: Later, TCR association rates were found to vary by HLA locus, highest for DRB1 and lowest for HLA-C. 15,000 to 20,000 TCR beta sequences were associated with HLA alleles at 0.05 false discovery rate in a later analysis.

The V call is TRBV27, the J call TRBJ2-7; 11 nucleotides align to TRBD2. This clonotype was sampled from a human donor in good health. The specimen was PBMCs. The chain's CDR3 is CASSLLTPTSGSSYEQYF. CDR3 coding DNA: TGTGCCAGCAGTTTATTAACTCCTACTAGCGGGAGCTCCTACGAGCAGTACTTC.